These 27 T cell receptor beta chains share one sample of origin, sequenced in a study of T-cell memory formation after mild COVID-19. One entry per CDR3 protein, called by TCRdb with MiXCR from the 5' RACE reads. Counted here are some 250,000 distinct CDR3 sequences, more than 15% occurring once; the ten biggest clones make up roughly 23%. Source material: PBMCs or a T cell subset sorted from them (not recorded which). The receptors here all came from a man younger than 35 who had mild COVID-19 (a few samples of this study predate the infection). Cell type and time point are not known.

There are a few counts of this clonotype. The chain has TRBV6-5 and TRBJ1-3; D gene uncertain. The V end was cut by 7 bases, the J end by 4 bases, with 5 bases between. Germline CDR1 MNHEY, CDR2 SVGAGI. The CDR3 contains 11 residues. CDR3 in amino acids: CASTRGNTIYF. The CDR3 bases are TGTGCCAGCACCCGGGGAAACACCATATATTTT.

The chain joins TRBV24-1 to TRBJ1-1, with TRBD1 as a possible D gene (6 bases). The CDR3 consists of 10 residues. The germline gives CDR1 KGHDR, CDR2 SFDVKD. Trimming left V 12 bases short and J 9 bases short, with 13 bases between. CDR3 nucleotides: TGTGCCGCTCGCCGGGGGCAAGCTTTCTTT. Protein sequence: CAARRGQAFF.

The chain employs TRBV7-2 and TRBJ1-2; tentatively, D is TRBD1 (6 bases). Trimming took 5 bases from V and 2 from J, leaving 9 bases between them. Germline values: CDR1 SGHTA, CDR2 FQGNSA. The CDR3 spans 13 residues. The CDR3 DNA reads TGTGCCAGCAGCGGAGGACAGAACTATGGCTACACCTTC. It yields the protein CASSGGQNYGYTF.

This chain links TRBV12-5 with TRBJ2-1; 9 bases are shared with TRBD1. CDR3 length: 14 amino acids. V shed 7 bases and J 6 bases; nucleotides not matched to a gene: 7. Germline-derived CDR1 and CDR2 are LGHNT and FRNRAP. The CDR3 region is CASEIGQGLNEQFF. The CDR3 coding sequence is TGTGCTAGTGAGATAGGACAGGGGCTCAATGAGCAGTTCTTC.

The rearrangement joins TRBV5-4 to TRBJ1-2; possible D gene TRBD1, 5 bases. This CDR3 is built from 13 residues. Germline V gene lookup returns CDR1 SGHNT and CDR2 YYREEE (reference sequence). V lost 0 bases and J 8 bases, leaving 11 bases between the germline ends. CDR3 DNA sequence: TGTGCCAGCAGCTTGGATGGGGCGCGGGGCTACACCTTC. Encoded protein: CASSLDGARGYTF.

This clonotype has only a few counts. This chain connects TRBV29-1 to TRBJ1-1; D ambiguous. V was trimmed by 7 bases and J by 1 base, leaving 10 bases between them. Germline CDR1 and CDR2: SQVTM and ANQGSEA. This CDR3 spans 12 amino acids. CDR3 region: CSAASANTEAFF. CDR3 nucleotide sequence: TGCAGCGCCGCTTCGGCGAACACTGAAGCTTTCTTT.

There are a few counts of this clonotype. This chain connects TRBV25-1 to TRBJ1-2; D unresolved. CDR1 and CDR2 from the germline V gene are MGHDK and SYGVNS. CDR3 length: 14 residues. V was shortened by 0 bases and J by 7 bases, with 12 bases between the two germline ends. The CDR3 reads CASSEYRRAGGYTF. DNA for the CDR3: TGTGCCAGCAGTGAATATAGGCGCGCGGGTGGCTACACCTTC.

This clonotype was seen more than once but under ten times. The CDR3 reads CASSSGQRVIATNEKLFF. The CDR3, as DNA: TGTGCCAGCAGCTCGGGACAGCGGGTAATCGCAACTAATGAAAAACTGTTTTTT. The chain uses TRBV11-1 and TRBJ1-4; 7 bases map to TRBD1. Per the germline V gene, CDR1 is SGHAT and CDR2 is FQDESV (reference sequence). Losses at the gene ends were 4 bases for V and 0 bases for J; bases not matched to a gene: 11. This CDR3 spans 18 amino acids.

The chain is built from TRBV19 and TRBJ2-5, with 7 bases lining up with TRBD1. CDR3 length: 16 amino acids. With 7 bases clipped from V and 3 bases from J, the junction kept 14 bases outside the gene matches. From germline, CDR1 is LNHDA and CDR2 SQIVND (reference sequence). The CDR3 DNA is TGTGCCAGTACCCCCGCCTGGGGGACAGCAGAAGAGACCCAGTACTTC. Its protein product is CASTPAWGTAEETQYF.

The chain has TRBV5-1 and TRBJ1-2, with TRBD1 identical over 9 bases. Germline V gene data show CDR1 as SGHRS and CDR2 as YFSETQ. This CDR3 contains 14 residues. V shed 0 bases, J shed 7 bases, and the junction held 4 bases outside the gene matches. CDR3: CASSLGTGDSGYTF. The DNA of the CDR3 is TGCGCCAGCAGCTTGGGGACAGGGGATTCTGGCTACACCTTC.

This clonotype was seen more than once but under ten times. The genes are TRBV7-2 and TRBJ2-2; D call uncertain. The germline V gene has CDR1 SGHTA and CDR2 FQGNSA. Trimming removed 3 bases at V and 1 base at J, with 6 bases between. The CDR3 is made up of 14 amino acids. CDR3 sequence (DNA): TGTGCCAGCAGCTTTAGCAGGAACACCGGGGAGCTGTTTTTT. Protein product: CASSFSRNTGELFF.

The chain uses TRBV6-1 and TRBJ2-7; 7 positions agree with TRBD2. This CDR3 contains 15 residues. Trimming at V came to 7 bases and at J to 4 bases, leaving 13 bases not matched to a gene. Germline V gene sequence: CDR1 MNHNS, CDR2 SASEGT. CDR3 nucleotides: TGTGCCAGCACCTCTAGCTGGGGGGGGGATTACGAGCAGTACGTC. Translation gives CASTSSWGGDYEQYV.

V gene TRBV4-3 combines with J gene TRBJ2-1; 9 nucleotides agree with TRBD2. Trimming cost V 4 bases and J 10 bases; bases outside gene matches: 11. This CDR3 is 15 amino acids long. The germline V gene has CDR1 LGHNA and CDR2 YSLEER. CDR3 residues: CASSPSAGGQREQFF. The CDR3 nucleotides read TGCGCCAGCAGCCCCTCGGCGGGGGGGCAGAGAGAGCAGTTCTTC.

In its sample, this clonotype was seen a few times. The chain has TRBV10-3 and TRBJ1-2, with D possibly being TRBD1 (5 bases). This CDR3 is 11 amino acids long. V lost 9 bases and J lost 2, with 7 bases in between. The germline V gene encodes CDR1 ENHRY and CDR2 SYGVKD. The CDR3 DNA reads TGTGCCATTGGGACCAACTATGGCTACACCTTC. It codes for CAIGTNYGYTF.

In its sample, this clonotype was seen a few times. DNA of the CDR3: TGCGCCAGCAGCCAAGGTCGACTAGTAAACCACAATGAGCAGTTCTTC. It translates to CASSQGRLVNHNEQFF. This rearrangement joins TRBV4-1 to TRBJ2-1, with a weak D call TRBD2 (6 bases). The CDR3 is made up of 16 amino acids. Deletions cut 1 base from V and 5 bases from J, with 15 bases between. Per germline, CDR1 MGHRA and CDR2 YSYEKL.

CDR3 coding DNA: TGTGCCAGCAGCCCAGAGGGGCCAGCGAACCAGCCCCAGCATTTT. It is translated as CASSPEGPANQPQHF. J is TRBJ1-5 and V is TRBV3-2; the table's D call, TRBD1, was not checked against the DNA. TRBV3-2 is annotated as a pseudogene. This CDR3 has 15 residues.

The rearrangement links TRBV18 to TRBJ1-1, with TRBD1 matching 10 bases. V dropped 2 bases and J dropped 3; count of bases not matched to a gene: 3. This CDR3 has 15 residues. Germline V gene lookup returns CDR1 KGHSH and CDR2 LQKENI. The CDR3, as DNA: TGTGCCAGCTCACCAAGGGGGACAGGGGACACTGAAGCTTTCTTT. Translating gives CASSPRGTGDTEAFF.

This clonotype came up a few times. The chain combines TRBV6-2 or TRBV6-3 with TRBJ2-2; 8 nucleotides match TRBD1. The CDR3 consists of 16 residues. V dropped 4 bases and J dropped 5; count of bases not matched to a gene: 9. Germline V CDR1 and CDR2: MNHEY, SVGEGT. The chain's CDR3 is CASSSEDRVGTGELFF. DNA of the CDR3: TGTGCCAGCAGTTCCGAGGACAGGGTGGGGACCGGGGAGCTGTTTTTT.

This clonotype was found a few times. V usage is TRBV12-3 or TRBV12-4 and J usage is TRBJ2-7; possible D gene TRBD1, 5 bases. The CDR3 has 15 residues. With 1 base removed from V and 2 bases from J, the gap between germline ends came to 12 bases. CDR3 nucleotides: TGTGCCAGCAGTTTAGGCCAGGGTGGGCCCTACGAGCAGTACTTC. It yields the protein CASSLGQGGPYEQYF.

V is TRBV28 and J is TRBJ1-5; D is possibly TRBD1 (6 bases). There are 16 residues in the CDR3. Between the trimmed V and J ends, which lost 5 bases and 7 bases, there was a span of 21 bases. The germline gives CDR1 MDHEN, CDR2 SYDVKM. CDR3 amino acids: CASSPPDRTRGQPQHF. The CDR3 nucleotides are TGTGCCAGCAGTCCCCCGGACAGAACACGAGGACAGCCCCAGCATTTT.

The chain uses TRBV29-1 and TRBJ1-2; weak D call: TRBD1 (5 bases). Germline CDR1 SQVTM, CDR2 ANQGSEA. V was pared by 6 bases and J by 4 bases, with 15 bases between. This CDR3 has 13 amino acids. CDR3 nucleotides: TGCAGCGTGGGCAGGGAATGGGGCTATGGCTACACCTTC. This codes for CSVGREWGYGYTF.

This clonotype was counted a few times. This chain uses TRBV12-3 or TRBV12-4 with TRBJ2-5, with 14 bases fitting TRBD2. V lost 7 bases to trimming and J lost 4 bases; unmatched junction nucleotides: 8. The CDR3 contains 16 residues. The CDR3 sequence: CASTPRTSGGTETQYF. Here the CDR3 DNA reads TGTGCCAGCACCCCTAGGACTAGCGGGGGGACAGAGACCCAGTACTTC.

Written as DNA, the CDR3 is TGTGCCAGCAAGGAGGTAGCGGGGGAGAGCTCCTACGAGCAGTACGTC. This codes for CASKEVAGESSYEQYV. This chain uses TRBV2 with TRBJ2-7, with 9 positions matching TRBD2. The CDR3 has 16 amino acids. The germline V gene encodes CDR1 SNHLY and CDR2 FYNNEI. V was clipped by 7 bases and J by 0 bases; unmatched bases: 10.

This clonotype was counted only a few times. V gene TRBV3-1 combines with J gene TRBJ2-5; D is unclear. The CDR3 totals 15 residues. Germline-derived CDR1 and CDR2 are LGHDT and YNNKEL (reference sequence). Trimming removed 1 base at V and 4 bases at J, with 13 bases between. In DNA, the CDR3 is TGTGCCAGCAGCCAAGTCGGCAGCCCCACAGAGACCCAGTACTTC. Protein sequence: CASSQVGSPTETQYF.

This clonotype was counted ten times or more. The chain combines TRBV10-3 with TRBJ2-1; D remains ambiguous. Germline loops: CDR1 ENHRY, CDR2 SYGVKD. Between the trimmed V and J ends, which lost 0 bases and 8 bases, there was a span of 5 bases. This CDR3 spans 12 amino acids. The CDR3 loop is CAISESSDEQFF. The DNA of the CDR3 is TGTGCCATCAGTGAGTCATCGGATGAGCAGTTCTTC.

This clonotype was seen more than once but under ten times. The chain is built from TRBV15 and TRBJ1-1; the D gene is possibly TRBD1 (6 bases). The CDR3 runs 14 residues. Germline V gives CDR1 LNHNV, CDR2 YYDKDF (reference sequence). The ends were cut back, 7 bases at V and 5 bases at J, with 17 bases in the middle. CDR3 loop: CATTSGGRGTEAFF. For the CDR3, the DNA is TGTGCCACCACATCGGGGGGGCGAGGGACTGAAGCTTTCTTT.

This clonotype appeared a few times. V and J are TRBV5-1 and TRBJ1-6; TRBD1 matches 9 bases. Germline-derived CDR1 and CDR2 are SGHRS and YFSETQ. Trimming removed 0 bases from V and 10 bases from J; junction bases left unmatched: 5. The CDR3 has 15 residues. In DNA form, the CDR3 reads TGCGCCAGCAGCTTGGGGGGACAGGGACGATCACCCCTCCACTTT. The encoded protein is CASSLGGQGRSPLHF. The whole variable domain, remainder taken from reference TRBV5-1 and TRBJ1-6, is KAGVTQTPRYLIKTRGQQVTLSCSPISGHRSVSWYQQTPGQGLQFLFEYFSETQRNKGNFPGRFSGRQFSNSRSEMNVSTLELGDSALYLCASSLGGQGRSPLHFGNGTRLTVT.